This TCR beta chain was sequenced for a study of cytomegalovirus exposure and HLA in healthy donors. Germline CDR1 is MGHRA and CDR2 is YSYEKL. The CDR3 runs 18 residues. The V end lost 4 bases, the J end lost 1 base, and 20 bases lay between the germline ends. The PCR was carried out with 60 Vbeta primers and 13 Jbeta primers. Using immunoSEQ multiplex PCR, the repertoire was profiled, and TCRdb retains in-frame clones only, with some absent. The sample data list about 25,000 clones. The V and J genes are TRBV4-1 and TRBJ1-5; no definite D call. Sequenced: PBMCs. The TCR originated in a male donor in good health and CMV-seropositive. CDR3 coding DNA: TGCGCCAGCAGCCCTCTTGGTGAAGCAGGCTGGAGCAATCAGCCCCAGCATTTT. Encoded protein: CASSPLGEAGWSNQPQHF.